This TCR beta chain is from a study of shared clonotypes between healthy human individuals. Sequencing used immunoSEQ multiplex PCR; TCRdb keeps in-frame clones, though not all of them. The sample lists about 1 million clones; under 80% were seen once. The CDR3 length is 15 residues. In germline, CDR1 is MNHNY, CDR2 SVGAGI (reference sequence). Trimming cost V 7 bases and J 1 base; bases outside gene matches: 7. This TCR derives from a man younger than 30 in good health. The sequenced material came from memory CD4+ T cells sorted from blood. As to subset: CD45RA-negative fraction. The rearrangement links TRBV6-6 to TRBJ2-1, with TRBD1 identical over 7 bases. In DNA, the CDR3 is TGTGCCAGCATAAAGGGGGCCTCGTCCTACAATGAGCAGTTCTTC. Protein sequence: CASIKGASSYNEQFF.